These 16 T cell receptor beta chains were all obtained from the same sample, sequenced in a study of tumor-infiltrating lymphocytes in primary liver carcinoma (dated by TCRdb to 2016 to 2017). The sequencer listed for this sample is Illumina HiSeq 2500. Starting from about 550 ng total RNA, TCRbeta-specific cDNA was produced by reverse transcription with a constant-region primer and ProtoScript II reverse transcriptase. TCRbeta libraries were built with three nested multiplex PCR rounds, a slightly modified ARM-PCR procedure. Multiplex TRBV1-TRBV30 forward primers and a Cbeta reverse primer were used in the first two PCR rounds, each of which was run for approximately 10 cycles. TCRdb ran its own pipeline on the public reads, namely fastp trimming at Q25 and MiXCR clone calling, and kept in-frame beta chains. Every distinct CDR3 protein forms one entry, paired with its most common genes and DNA. The table for this sample lists about 35,000 distinct CDR3 sequences; nearly 75% of them were counted only once. The ten largest clones add up to 16% of the sample.

Total RNA and DNA were co-extracted from 20-30 mg of bulk tissue with the AllPrep DNA/RNA mini kit, without cell sorting. Sequencing was carried out using liver tumor tissue from sampling region 4. Explained via the paper, the cell subset or site label denotes: tumor region T4, right-lateral pole. The receptors were gathered from a man aged 35 to 55 with primary liver carcinoma and hepatitis B virus infection.

As concerns this clonotype: One junction end disagrees with the germline gene, perhaps due to a read error. This chain joins TRBV28 and TRBJ2-7; 7 bases line up with TRBD2. Germline V gene sequence: CDR1 MDHEN, CDR2 SYDVKM. This CDR3 contains 15 residues. CDR3 region: CASTKGEGTVHEQCF. The CDR3 DNA sequence: TGTGCCAGCACCAAAGGGGAGGGAACTGTGCACGAGCAGTGTTTC.

The rearrangement uses TRBV4-2 and TRBJ2-2, with D unresolved. Germline-derived CDR1 and CDR2 are LGHNA and YNFKEQ. This CDR3 comprises 14 residues. CDR3 DNA: TGTACCAACAGCCAAGATCACGTGGGAGGGGAGCTGTTTTTT. Translation gives CTNSQDHVGGELFF.

The table lists this clonotype with a count of one. Its ends do not fully match the called genes, so a read error is possible. The J gene is TRBJ2-5, the V gene TRBV5-6, with a weak D call TRBD2 (5 bases). The CDR3 covers 14 residues. The V gene's germline CDR1 is SGHDT and CDR2 YYEEEE. The CDR3 coding sequence is TGTGCCAGGAGCTTGGAGCCTAGCCAAAAGACCCAATACTTC. Translated, it gives CARSLEPSQKTQYF.

Points on this clonotype: Sequence at one end of the junction differs from germline and may be a read error. The rearrangement links TRBV29-1 to TRBJ1-2, with D unclear. CDR3 length: 14 residues. CDR1 is SQVTM and CDR2 is ANQGSEA in the germline V gene. CDR3 sequence: CIVEVDGPGIGYTF. The CDR3 bases are TGCATCGTTGAAGTCGACGGACCAGGTATCGGCTACACCTTC.

This clonotype was seen only a few times. The rearrangement uses TRBV7-9 and TRBJ2-2; 7 bases match TRBD1. Germline CDR1 and CDR2: SEHNR and FQNEAQ (reference sequence). V gave up 9 bases and J gave up 10 bases; unmatched junction bases: 17. This CDR3 contains 15 residues. CDR3 amino acids: CASSPGQVNTVELFF. The CDR3, as DNA: TGTGCCAGTAGCCCCGGACAGGTGAACACAGTGGAGCTGTTTTTT.

Of note for this clonotype: Relative to the germline gene, one junction end is altered; a read error may explain this. The chain joins TRBV28 to TRBJ2-3, with D unclear. This CDR3 has 14 amino acids. Germline lookup yields CDR1 MDHEN and CDR2 SYDVKM. The CDR3 protein is CASGLLQGTDTQYF. For the CDR3, the DNA is TGTGCCAGCGGTTTACTTCAGGGCACAGATACGCAGTATTTT.

As to this clonotype: The junction differs from germline at one of its ends, possibly a read error. This rearrangement joins TRBV30 to TRBJ2-5, with D possibly TRBD2 on 6 matching bases. The CDR3 is 13 amino acids. Germline-derived CDR1 and CDR2 are GTSNPN and SVGIG (reference sequence). CDR3 sequence (DNA): TGTTCCTATGTGCTAGCGCCCCAGGAGACTCAGTACTTC. Translating gives CSYVLAPQETQYF.

Comments on this clonotype: Germline and junction disagree at one end, which may indicate a read error. The rearrangement uses TRBV4-2 and TRBJ1-2, with a possible D match to TRBD1 (5 bases). In germline, CDR1 is LGHNA, CDR2 YNFKEQ. CDR3 length: 15 residues. The CDR3 DNA follows: TGTGCCATCAGCCAATATGTCCAGGGTGCCTATGGCTACACCTTC. Encoded protein: CAISQYVQGAYGYTF.

This clonotype was found once. The V call is TRBV11-2, the J call TRBJ2-6; the match to TRBD1 covers 8 bases. Trimming removed 5 bases from V and 0 bases from J; junction bases left unmatched: 18. CDR3 length: 21 amino acids. Germline loops: CDR1 SGHAT, CDR2 FQNNGV. The CDR3 region is CASSIGGDRGTPLSGANVLTF. For the CDR3, the DNA is TGTGCCAGCAGCATCGGGGGAGACAGGGGCACTCCCCTCTCTGGGGCCAACGTCCTGACTTTC.

For this clonotype: One junction end does not reproduce the germline sequence, and a read error may be involved. The genes are TRBV7-8 and TRBJ1-5; D uncertain. The germline gives CDR1 SGHVS, CDR2 FQNEAQ. The CDR3 totals 18 residues. CDR3 sequence: CVSSPRITQPDGHQPQHF. CDR3 bases: TGTGTCAGCAGCCCAAGAATAACCCAACCCGATGGCCATCAGCCCCAGCATTTT.

Notes on this clonotype: At one boundary the junction diverges from the germline segment, which might be a read error. V is TRBV11-2 and J is TRBJ2-1; weak D call: TRBD2 (5 bases). The CDR3 totals 15 residues. Germline V CDR1 and CDR2: SGHAT, FQNNGV. CDR3 sequence reads: CAGSSSWPLDNEQFF. The CDR3 coding sequence is TGTGCCGGCAGCTCTAGCTGGCCACTCGACAATGAGCAGTTCTTC. Together with reference TRBV11-2 and TRBJ2-1, the CDR3 gives the full variable domain: EAGVAQSPRYKIIEKRQSVAFWCNPISGHATLYWYQQILGQGPKLLIQFQNNGVVDDSQLPKDRFSAERLKGVDSTLKIQPAKLEDSAVYLCAGSSSWPLDNEQFFGPGTRLTVL.

About this clonotype itself: The germline gene is not matched at one end of the junction; a read error may be the cause. The chain recombines TRBV10-3 with TRBJ2-1; TRBD1 might be the D (7 bases). The germline CDR1 and CDR2 sequences are ENHRY and SYGVKD. This CDR3 spans 19 amino acids. The CDR3, as DNA: TGCGCCATCAGTGAGCCTGGGACAGTCGGGGCGGGAAACTTGAATGAGCAGTTCTTC. It codes for CAISEPGTVGAGNLNEQFF.

Notes on this clonotype: Relative to the germline gene, one junction end is altered; a read error may explain this. This rearrangement joins TRBV25-1 to TRBJ2-4, with 7 bases lining up with TRBD1. Germline CDR1 is MGHDK and CDR2 is SYGVNS. The CDR3 covers 14 residues. CDR3 bases: TGTGCCAGCAGTGAATCGACAGGGCTTAACATTCGGTATTTC. Translation gives CASSESTGLNIRYF.

With respect to this clonotype: A junction end diverges from the germline sequence, so it may reflect a read error. The gene calls are TRBV6-1 and TRBJ2-5; D perhaps matches TRBD1 (6 bases). CDR3 size: 18 residues. The germline V gene encodes CDR1 MNHNS and CDR2 SASEGT. The CDR3 region is CASSENLMGAAVGESQYF. DNA for the CDR3: TGTGCCAGCAGCGAAAATTTAATGGGGGCGGCCGTTGGAGAGTCCCAGTACTTC.

This CDR3 reads CASSLKVGLMYQPQHF. The CDR3 bases are TGTGCCAGCAGCCTAAAAGTGGGACTGATGTATCAGCCCCAGCATTTT. The V gene is TRBV11-2, the J gene TRBJ1-5, with D perhaps matching TRBD1 (5 bases). Germline V CDR1 and CDR2: SGHAT, FQNNGV. The germline V and J ends were trimmed by 5 bases and 5 bases, with 19 bases remaining between them. The length of the CDR3 is 16 residues.

This clonotype is large by share. The J gene is TRBJ2-4, the V gene TRBV11-2; 10 positions match TRBD1. The CDR3 loop spans 14 amino acids. Germline loops: CDR1 SGHAT, CDR2 FQNNGV. The V segment lost 4 bases and the J segment 7 bases; nucleotides outside the gene matches: 4. This CDR3 reads CASSSGTGDNIQYF. In nucleotides, the CDR3 is TGTGCCAGCAGCTCCGGGACAGGGGATAACATTCAGTACTTC.